The TCR beta chain described here comes from a study of T cells in Graves' hyperthyroidism and ophthalmopathy. Ten or more counts support this clonotype. The antigen remains undetermined. The study's findings and limits: Ophthalmopathy prediction by the model preceded onset by a median about 6 months. Most clonotypes that expanded in the thyroid above 0.001 also showed up in blood.

There were TCR beta CDR3 regions amplified from RNA transcripts. HTBI primers were the set used in a first-round RT-PCR of the TCR CDR3. Using its own MiXCR run on the multiplex PCR reads, TCRdb lists one record per CDR3 protein. This table holds around 540,000 distinct CDR3 sequences, around 16% found once. Trimming cost V 0 bases and J 5 bases, with 7 bases left between them. Germline lookup yields CDR1 LNHNV and CDR2 YYDKDF (reference sequence). The CDR3 consists of 13 residues. The sequencing sample was made of blood. This chain links TRBV15 with TRBJ1-1, with D maybe TRBD1 (6 bases). This TCR derives from a woman aged 25-40 years with Graves' ophthalmopathy. The DNA for the CDR3 is TGTGCCACCAGCAGAGAAGGGGGGACTGAAGCTTTCTTT. Residues: CATSREGGTEAFF.